This T cell receptor (beta chain) originates from a study of blood T cell repertoires in COVID-19. Using immunoSEQ multiplex PCR, the repertoire was profiled, and TCRdb retains in-frame clones only, with some absent. Here the sample spans 100,000 to 150,000 clones, over 75% being singletons. J lost 3 bases, V lost 5 bases, and 4 bases had no gene match. The CDR3 covers 14 residues. The germline V gene has CDR1 SGHTA and CDR2 FQGNSA. Sequenced sample: peripheral blood. The chain carries TRBV7-2 and TRBJ2-1; TRBD1 matches at 7 bases. The source of this sequence is a man at least 80 years old with active or convalescent COVID-19. CDR3 coding DNA: TGTGCCAGCAGCCCTACAGGGGTCTACAATGAGCAGTTCTTC. Its protein product is CASSPTGVYNEQFF.